Listed below are T cell receptor beta chains from one sample, sequenced in a study of blood T cell repertoires in COVID-19. The repertoire was sequenced with immunoSEQ multiplex PCR; TCRdb's copy has only in-frame clones and lacks some. The table records tens of thousands of clones, about 83% of them present only once. Sequences were obtained from peripheral blood. These receptors originate from a woman of 80 years or more with active or convalescent COVID-19. Each CDR3 is given with its conserved first and last residue. Each record gives: V gene, D gene, J gene, clone size, CDR3 DNA, CDR3 protein. A D gene is named only where the DNA matches it firmly. A clone size is listed for some rows: how often the clone was seen (once, few, many), or a class if it is expanded.

TRBV4-3	TRBD2	TRBJ2-3	.	TGCGCCAGCAGCCAAGATGGCCTAGCGGGATTATCTAGTGGAGATACGCAGTATTTT	CASSQDGLAGLSSGDTQYF
TRBV27	.	TRBJ2-7	once	TGTGCCAGCAGCTATCTAATTGCGCAGGGTGAAGAGAACGAGCAGTACTTC	CASSYLIAQGEENEQYF
TRBV28	TRBD1	TRBJ1-6	.	TGTGCCAGCAGGGGGGGAGACAGGGGGTCTTCACCCCTCCACTTT	CASRGGDRGSSPLHF
TRBV10-3	TRBD1	TRBJ2-7	.	TGTGCCACGGAGGGACAGGGCCCCTACGAGCAGTACTTC	CATEGQGPYEQYF
TRBV10-3	.	TRBJ1-1	.	TGTGCCATCAGTGAAACCTCGCCCAGCGATAACACTGAAGCTTTCTTT	CAISETSPSDNTEAFF
TRBV14	TRBD2	TRBJ2-1	.	TGTGCCAGCAGAACTGGACTAGCGGGAGGGTTAAGTGAGCAGTTCTTC	CASRTGLAGGLSEQFF
TRBV30	TRBD1	TRBJ1-5	.	TGTGCCTGGACCCCCGGGACAGGGACCTATCAGCCCCAGCATTTT	CAWTPGTGTYQPQHF
TRBV27	TRBD2	TRBJ2-7	.	TGTGCCAGCAGTTTAAACCTAGCGGGAAGAAGCGAGCAGTACTTC	CASSLNLAGRSEQYF
TRBV11-2	TRBD2	TRBJ2-7	few	TGTGCCAGCAGCTTAACCCCGACTAGCGGGAGCTACGAGCAGTACTTC	CASSLTPTSGSYEQYF
TRBV19	.	TRBJ2-7	once	TGTGCCAGTAGTATCCAGGCGGGCCTCCCCTACGAGCAGTACTTC	CASSIQAGLPYEQYF
TRBV27	TRBD2	TRBJ2-4	.	TGTGCCAGCTCGACTAGCGGGAGGGCCGGAGCCAAAAACATTCAGTACTTC	CASSTSGRAGAKNIQYF
TRBV27	TRBD1	TRBJ2-7	.	TGTGCCAGCAGTCCGTCGACAGGGTGGACGAGCGAGCAGTACTTC	CASSPSTGWTSEQYF
TRBV7-9	.	TRBJ2-7	.	TGTGCCAGCAGCTTAGATTACTACGAGCAGTACTTC	CASSLDYYEQYF
TRBV7-8	.	TRBJ1-5	.	TGTGCCAGCAGCCAACCAGGCGGGGGCACCCAACAGCCCCAGCATTTT	CASSQPGGGTQQPQHF
TRBV18	TRBD1	TRBJ1-3	.	TGTGCCAGCTCCCCCCGTGGGACAGGGGAAAACACCATATATTTT	CASSPRGTGENTIYF
TRBV4-2	.	TRBJ2-1	.	TGTGCCAGCAGCCAAGTGCTAGCGACCTACAATGAGCAGTTCTTC	CASSQVLATYNEQFF
TRBV27	.	TRBJ1-1	.	TGTGCCAGCAGTTTTTCTCTCAGGGCAGGCAGGGACACTGAAGCTTTCTTT	CASSFSLRAGRDTEAFF
TRBV19	.	TRBJ2-7	.	TGTGCCAGTACCAACACAGGCTACGAGCAGTACTTC	CASTNTGYEQYF
TRBV7-9	TRBD1	TRBJ1-4	few	TGTGCCAGCAGCTTAGCGAGGGACAGTCGTGAAAAACTGTTTTTT	CASSLARDSREKLFF
TRBV19	.	TRBJ2-5	.	TGTGCCAGTAGCCGCTCTAGCCTGGAAGAGACCCAGTACTTC	CASSRSSLEETQYF
TRBV4-1	TRBD2	TRBJ2-7	.	TGCGCCAGCAGCCTCGGGGGGGCTACGGACGAGCAGTACTTC	CASSLGGATDEQYF
TRBV27	.	TRBJ2-5	once	TGTGCCAGCAGTTTAATTAGGGGGACGGTGTCTCGGGAGACCCAGTACTTC	CASSLIRGTVSRETQYF
TRBV19	.	TRBJ2-4	.	TGTGCCAGTAGTACAGGGGATTTAGCCAAAAACATTCAGTACTTC	CASSTGDLAKNIQYF
TRBV5-1	.	TRBJ1-3	.	TGCGCCAGCAGCTTGGCCCCTGGCGGCTCTGGAAACACCATATATTTT	CASSLAPGGSGNTIYF
TRBV3-1/TRBV3-2	.	TRBJ1-1	.	TGTGCCAGCAGCCAAAGGGGTCTCAACACTGAAGCTTTCTTT	CASSQRGLNTEAFF
TRBV27	TRBD1	TRBJ1-6	.	TGTGCCAGCAGCCCCCGGGGACAGGGGTCTTCACCCCTCCACTTT	CASSPRGQGSSPLHF
TRBV9	.	TRBJ1-1	few	TGTGCCAGCAACTCCCCAGGGGACCTAAACACTGAAGCTTTCTTT	CASNSPGDLNTEAFF
TRBV30	.	TRBJ2-7	.	TGTGCCTGGAGTGTGGTCGGTTCCTACGAGCAGTACTTC	CAWSVVGSYEQYF
TRBV6-5	TRBD1	TRBJ2-7	.	TGTGCCAGCAGTAAACAGGGGCCCGAAGCCTACGAGCAGTACTTC	CASSKQGPEAYEQYF
TRBV2	.	TRBJ1-2	.	TGTGCCAGCAGTGAACTGACAGGAGTCTATGGCTACACCTTC	CASSELTGVYGYTF
TRBV24-1	TRBD1	TRBJ2-1	.	TGTGCCACCAGTGATTTGACAGGGGACAATGAGCAGTTCTTC	CATSDLTGDNEQFF
TRBV7-2	TRBD1	TRBJ2-3	.	TGTGCCAGCAGTCCGACAGGGGGCGCAGATACGCAGTATTTT	CASSPTGGADTQYF
TRBV30	.	TRBJ2-2	.	TGTGCCTGGATGGAAGGACAGCGGAACACCGGGGAGCTGTTTTTT	CAWMEGQRNTGELFF
TRBV5-1	.	TRBJ2-7	few	TGCGCCAGCAGCTTAGAAACTCTCTCCTACGAGCAGTACTTC	CASSLETLSYEQYF
TRBV28	TRBD2	TRBJ2-7	.	TGTGCCAGCAGTTTAGGGCGGGAGTTCAACGAGCAGTACTTC	CASSLGREFNEQYF
TRBV11-2	TRBD1	TRBJ2-1	.	TGTGCCAGCAGCTTCGGGGGGGGGACAGGGGGGATCAATGAGCAGTTCTTC	CASSFGGGTGGINEQFF
TRBV25-1	.	TRBJ2-1	.	TGTGCCAGCAGTGTGGATAGCGACAGGAGCTCCTACAATGAGCAGTTCTTC	CASSVDSDRSSYNEQFF
TRBV28	TRBD1	TRBJ2-7	.	TGTGCCAGCAGTCCAAGAGCACGGGACAGCACCTACGAGCAGTACTTC	CASSPRARDSTYEQYF
TRBV29-1	TRBD2	TRBJ2-5	.	TGCAGCGCCGAGAGCGGGATACGCCAAGAGACCCAGTACTTC	CSAESGIRQETQYF
TRBV11-2	.	TRBJ2-1	.	TGTGCCAGCAGCTTACTGTTAGCGGCCCTCTCCTACAATGAGCAGTTCTTC	CASSLLLAALSYNEQFF
TRBV6-5	.	TRBJ1-1	few	TGTGCCAGCGGTCCAGTGAACACTGAAGCTTTCTTT	CASGPVNTEAFF
TRBV5-1	TRBD1	TRBJ2-3	.	TGCGCCAGCAGCTTTGACAGGGTTGGCACAGATACGCAGTATTTT	CASSFDRVGTDTQYF
TRBV24-1	.	TRBJ2-1	.	TGTGCCACCAGTGATCCAAGGCGGCAGACCTCCTACAATGAGCAGTTCTTC	CATSDPRRQTSYNEQFF
TRBV7-3	TRBD2	TRBJ2-5	.	TGTGCCAGCAGCTTATATAGCGGGAGGGCCTGGGAGACCCAGTACTTC	CASSLYSGRAWETQYF
TRBV5-6	.	TRBJ1-6	.	TGTGCCAGCAGCTTGGTTAGATATAATTCACCCCTCCACTTT	CASSLVRYNSPLHF
TRBV3-1/TRBV3-2	.	TRBJ2-5	.	TGTGCCAGCAGCCCAATCGGAGGGAGAGAGACCCAGTACTTC	CASSPIGGRETQYF
TRBV6-5	TRBD1	TRBJ1-2	many	TGTGCCAGCAGTTATGGGACAGGGCTATATGGCTACACCTTC	CASSYGTGLYGYTF
TRBV19	TRBD1	TRBJ1-5	.	TGTGCCAGTAGTCAGGGGGCCTTGGGGAATCAGCCCCAGCATTTT	CASSQGALGNQPQHF
TRBV7-3	TRBD1	TRBJ2-2	few	TGTGCCAGCGGGACAGGGGCCGGGGAGCTGTTTTTT	CASGTGAGELFF
TRBV13	TRBD1	TRBJ2-7	.	TGTGCCAGCGGAGGGGGACAGGGGATCCACGAGCAGTACTTC	CASGGGQGIHEQYF
TRBV6-5	TRBD1	TRBJ1-6	.	TGTGCCGCCCGGACAGGGATAAGTTCACCCCTCCACTTT	CAARTGISSPLHF
TRBV10-3	TRBD2	TRBJ2-2	.	TGTGCCATCAGTGAGTTTTATAGCGGGAGGGAAGGCACCGGGGAGCTGTTTTTT	CAISEFYSGREGTGELFF
TRBV27	TRBD1	TRBJ1-1	.	TGTGCCAGCAGTTCTCGGACAGGGGGCACTGAAGCTTTCTTT	CASSSRTGGTEAFF
TRBV5-1	TRBD1	TRBJ2-2	.	TGCGCCAGCAGTCGACAGGGGGCCCAGAACACCGGGGAGCTGTTTTTT	CASSRQGAQNTGELFF
TRBV30	.	TRBJ1-1	few	TGTGCCTGGAGTACCCGTACATCTTCCGGGAGCACTGAAGCTTTCTTT	CAWSTRTSSGSTEAFF